Included here is one TCR beta chain sequence, with context. What it binds is unknown. The source of the sample is a study of cytomegalovirus exposure and HLA in healthy donors. Across the study: Clustering assigned 70% to 90% of the roughly 380 genotyped donors to the Caucasian-associated ancestry cluster.

Whole-study findings and limits: Most TCR sequences were rare, but some public TCRs occurred in many donors.

PCR used 60 Vbeta primers and 13 Jbeta primers. Only in-frame clones appear in the TCRdb table, and some are missing; sequencing was by immunoSEQ multiplex PCR. The sample lists roughly 120,000 clones; 55% to 65% were seen once. Sample: PBMCs. The source of this sequence is a woman aged 40 to 49 in good health and CMV-seropositive.

CDR3 sequence reads: CASNLAGVPLNEQFF. CDR3 coding DNA: TGTGCCAGCAATCTAGCGGGGGTCCCCCTCAATGAGCAGTTCTTC. This chain links TRBV2 with TRBJ2-1, with 10 bases fitting TRBD2. The CDR3 covers 15 residues. Per germline, CDR1 SNHLY and CDR2 FYNNEI. V lost 7 bases, J lost 6 bases, and 9 bases stayed unmatched.